One and the same sample provided the 27 T cell receptor beta chains below, sequenced in a study of cytomegalovirus exposure and HLA in healthy donors. The primer mix had 60 Vbeta and 13 Jbeta primers. Measured with immunoSEQ multiplex PCR; TCRdb has only the in-frame clones, and not every one. The top ten hold about 1.7% of the sample, which has about 200,000 clones, approximately 79% seen once. The sample was PBMCs. Receptors were obtained from a man in his forties or fifties in good health and CMV-seronegative.

The V call is TRBV2, the J call TRBJ2-2, with TRBD1 identical over 8 bases. V was pared by 8 bases and J by 5 bases, with 10 bases of the junction left unmatched. This CDR3 is 15 amino acids long. CDR1 and CDR2 from the germline V gene are SNHLY and FYNNEI. For the CDR3, the DNA is TGTGCCAGCCTGGCTAGGCAGGGGGCAACCGGGGAGCTGTTTTTT. Protein: CASLARQGATGELFF.

This rearrangement joins TRBV7-8 to TRBJ2-5; perhaps TRBD2 as D (5 bases). This CDR3 is built from 19 residues. V lost 1 base and J lost 0, with 21 bases in between. Germline values: CDR1 SGHVS, CDR2 FQNEAQ. DNA of the CDR3: TGTGCCAGCAGCTTAGAGGGCGTAGGGCGGGTATTGTACCAAGAGACCCAGTACTTC. Protein: CASSLEGVGRVLYQETQYF.

The chain uses TRBV20-1 and TRBJ2-1; D perhaps matches TRBD1 (6 bases). Trimming pared 0 bases from V and 9 bases from J, leaving 6 bases between. The CDR3 loop spans 11 amino acids. Germline V gene data show CDR1 as DFQATT and CDR2 as SNEGSKA (reference sequence). The CDR3 DNA is TGCAGTGCTAGAGAGGGGGCTGAGCAGTTCTTC. Encoded protein: CSAREGAEQFF.

The chain is built from TRBV4-1 and TRBJ2-2, with 15 bases lining up with TRBD2. The CDR3 runs to 19 residues. The germline gives CDR1 MGHRA, CDR2 YSYEKL. Unmatched junction bases numbered 9, after V lost 4 bases and J lost 3 bases. The CDR3: CASSRGLAGGPKYTGELFF. For the CDR3, the DNA is TGCGCCAGCAGCCGCGGACTAGCGGGAGGGCCTAAGTACACCGGGGAGCTGTTTTTT.

The chain has TRBV6-5 and TRBJ2-3; 7 bases are shared with TRBD1. J lost 5 bases, V lost 4 bases, and 9 bases had no gene match. Looked up from germline, CDR1 is MNHEY and CDR2 is SVGAGI. The CDR3 consists of 15 residues. Written as DNA, the CDR3 is TGTGCCAGCAGTTTAACAAGGGGGCAGGGAGATACGCAGTATTTT. It encodes CASSLTRGQGDTQYF.

V and J are TRBV6-5 and TRBJ2-3; 10 bases match TRBD2. This CDR3 spans 16 amino acids. CDR1 and CDR2 from the germline V gene are MNHEY and SVGAGI. With 0 bases clipped from V and 11 bases from J, the junction kept 11 bases outside the gene matches. The DNA for the CDR3 is TGTGCCAGCAGTTACTCGAAGGCTAGCGGGAGCCAATGGCAGTATTTT. Its protein product is CASSYSKASGSQWQYF.

J is TRBJ1-2 and V is TRBV28; D is unresolved. Germline-derived CDR1 and CDR2 are MDHEN and SYDVKM. Trimming pared 3 bases from V and 4 bases from J, leaving 9 bases between. This CDR3 region has 13 residues. The CDR3, as DNA: TGTGCCAGCAGTTTTAATTCCCGCTATGGCTACACCTTC. This codes for CASSFNSRYGYTF.

This clone was observed a handful of times. This chain links TRBV28 with TRBJ2-3; 7 bases line up with TRBD2. The germline V gene has CDR1 MDHEN and CDR2 SYDVKM. The CDR3 has 15 amino acids. After removal of 5 bases from V and 2 bases from J, the junction contained 7 bases not matched to a gene. The CDR3 reads CASSLRLANTDTQYF. Here the CDR3 DNA reads TGTGCCAGCAGTCTCCGACTAGCTAACACAGATACGCAGTATTTT.

A few counts support this clone. V is TRBV7-3 and J is TRBJ2-2, with 7 bases lining up with TRBD2. V lost 0 bases and J lost 1; bases outside the gene matches: 5. From germline, CDR1 is SGHTA and CDR2 FQGTGA. The CDR3 spans 17 residues. CDR3 bases: TGTGCCAGCAGCTTAACGGTGTTAGCGGGGAACACCGGGGAGCTGTTTTTT. Translation: CASSLTVLAGNTGELFF.

The chain employs TRBV11-2 and TRBJ2-5; 12 bases match TRBD2. V lost 4 bases, J lost 5 bases, and 2 bases stayed unmatched. The CDR3 runs to 14 residues. CDR1 is SGHAT and CDR2 is FQNNGV in the germline V gene. The CDR3 sequence is CASSYTSGRETQYF. The CDR3 bases are TGTGCCAGCAGCTATACTAGCGGGAGGGAGACCCAGTACTTC.

This rearrangement joins TRBV6-7 to TRBJ2-2; TRBD1 matches 7 bases. TRBV6-7 is treated as an ORF (open reading frame) with a function not yet certain. The CDR3 is made up of 16 amino acids. The J segment lost 6 bases and the V segment lost 1 base, leaving 8 bases of the junction unmatched. CDR3 DNA sequence: TGTGCCAGCAGTTACTACACAGGGGTTCGGGCCGGGGAGCTGTTTTTT. Protein: CASSYYTGVRAGELFF.

This chain connects TRBV6-1 to TRBJ2-7; D unclear. V shed 5 bases and J shed 0 bases, with 11 bases lying between them. The CDR3 spans 14 residues. CDR1 is MNHNS and CDR2 is SASEGT in the germline V gene. CDR3 amino acids: CASSSQAGSYEQYF. The CDR3 coding sequence is TGTGCCAGCAGTAGCCAAGCAGGCTCCTACGAGCAGTACTTC.

The genes are TRBV7-9 and TRBJ2-7, with TRBD2 identical over 10 bases. The CDR3 contains 15 residues. The V and J ends lost 5 bases and 2 bases, in that order; junction bases with no gene match: 6. Looked up from germline, CDR1 is SEHNR and CDR2 is FQNEAQ (reference sequence). The CDR3: CASSLGLATPYEQYF. DNA for the CDR3: TGTGCCAGCAGCCTGGGACTAGCGACACCCTACGAGCAGTACTTC.

The CDR3 loop is CAWSTTSGNTIYF. The DNA of the CDR3 is TGTGCCTGGAGTACAACCTCTGGAAACACCATATATTTT. This chain connects TRBV30 to TRBJ1-3; D is unclear. This CDR3 has 13 amino acids. Trimming removed 2 bases from V and 0 bases from J, with 5 bases in between. Germline CDR1 GTSNPN, CDR2 SVGIG (reference sequence).

The chain links TRBV7-9 to TRBJ2-6; weak D call: TRBD2 (6 bases). The CDR3 consists of 16 residues. Trimming stripped 5 bases from V and 0 bases from J, with 11 bases between. The germline V gene encodes CDR1 SEHNR and CDR2 FQNEAQ (reference sequence). The DNA for the CDR3 is TGTGCCAGCAGCGCGGGACGGCCCTCTGGGGCCAACGTCCTGACTTTC. Translated, it gives CASSAGRPSGANVLTF. Complete variable domain (other parts from reference TRBV7-9 and TRBJ2-6): DTGVSQNPRHKITKRGQNVTFRCDPISEHNRLYWYRQTLGQGPEFLTYFQNEAQLEKSRLLSDRFSAERPKGSFSTLEIQRTEQGDSAMYLCASSAGRPSGANVLTFGAGSRLTVL.

The chain has TRBV7-2 and TRBJ2-1; 7 nucleotides align to TRBD1. This CDR3 comprises 13 residues. Looked up from germline, CDR1 is SGHTA and CDR2 is FQGNSA. After removal of 5 bases from V and 4 bases from J, the junction contained 2 bases not matched to a gene. CDR3 coding DNA: TGTGCCAGCAGCCCGACAGGGTACAATGAGCAGTTCTTC. As protein: CASSPTGYNEQFF.

This clone has only a few counts. Other DNA sequences in this sample translate to the same CDR3. The rearrangement links TRBV14 to TRBJ2-1; a weak D match, TRBD1 (6 bases). Germline-derived CDR1 and CDR2 are SGHDN and FVKESK. Trimming took 0 bases from V and 4 from J, leaving 16 bases between them. This CDR3 has 17 amino acids. The CDR3 DNA reads TGTGCCAGCAGCCAAGATGGGGGTAGGGGGATATACAATGAGCAGTTCTTC. It yields the protein CASSQDGGRGIYNEQFF.

Points on this clone: The same CDR3 is also encoded by other DNA sequences in this sample. The rearrangement joins TRBV7-3 to TRBJ2-1, with D possibly TRBD1 on 6 matching bases. The CDR3 is 15 amino acids. V was trimmed by 3 bases and J by 2 bases, leaving 11 bases between them. The germline V gene has CDR1 SGHTA and CDR2 FQGTGA. The CDR3 DNA follows: TGTGCCAGCAGCTTCACAGGGTCAGCCTACAATGAGCAGTTCTTC. Translation: CASSFTGSAYNEQFF. Full variable domain (rest looked up from reference TRBV7-3 and TRBJ2-1): GAGVSQTPSNKVTEKGKYVELRCDPISGHTALYWYRQSLGQGPEFLIYFQGTGAADDSGLPNDRFFAVRPEGSVSTLKIQRTERGDSAVYLCASSFTGSAYNEQFFGPGTRLTVL.

The chain joins TRBV27 to TRBJ2-1, with 14 bases matching TRBD2. In germline, CDR1 is MNHEY, CDR2 SMNVEV (reference sequence). Losses at the gene ends were 5 bases for V and 7 bases for J; bases not matched to a gene: 4. The CDR3 loop spans 15 amino acids. The CDR3 is CASSAGLAGVNEQFF. The CDR3 DNA reads as TGTGCCAGCAGTGCGGGACTAGCGGGAGTGAATGAGCAGTTCTTC.

This chain uses TRBV7-9 with TRBJ2-2; TRBD1 might be the D (6 bases). CDR3 length equals 15 residues. Trimming cost V 3 bases and J 1 base, with 9 bases left between them. The germline CDR1 and CDR2 sequences are SEHNR and FQNEAQ (reference sequence). The CDR3 bases are TGTGCCAGCAGCTTCCCGGGACAGAACACCGGGGAGCTGTTTTTT. Translation gives CASSFPGQNTGELFF.

This chain joins TRBV7-9 and TRBJ2-5; possibly TRBD1 for D (6 bases). CDR3 size: 16 residues. CDR1 SEHNR and CDR2 FQNEAQ come from the germline V gene (reference sequence). V was cut by 5 bases and J by 2 bases, with 18 bases left in between. CDR3 residues: CASSAHRDTYQETQYF. The CDR3 DNA sequence: TGTGCCAGCAGCGCACACCGGGACACATATCAAGAGACCCAGTACTTC.

The chain recombines TRBV28 with TRBJ1-6; TRBD1 is a possible D gene (6 bases). CDR3 length equals 14 residues. V lost 6 bases to trimming and J lost 6 bases, with 12 bases between them. Germline V gene lookup returns CDR1 MDHEN and CDR2 SYDVKM. The CDR3 nucleotides read TGTGCCAGCAGCCTAGGACAGTTTAATTCACCCCTCCACTTT. Protein: CASSLGQFNSPLHF.

The chain joins TRBV16 to TRBJ1-5, with 7 bases fitting TRBD1. Germline assignment: CDR1 KGHSY and CDR2 FQNENV. The CDR3 has 13 residues. V was clipped by 2 bases and J by 5 bases; unmatched bases: 0. CDR3 protein: CASSQDRDQPQHF. The DNA for the CDR3 is TGTGCCAGCAGCCAAGACAGGGATCAGCCCCAGCATTTT.

CDR3 nucleotides: TGTGCCAGCAGTTCCCCAGCGGGAGTCACCCACGAGCAGTACTTC. Its protein product is CASSSPAGVTHEQYF. This chain uses TRBV27 with TRBJ2-7, with 8 bases matching TRBD2. Germline V CDR1 and CDR2: MNHEY, SMNVEV (reference sequence). The J segment lost 5 bases and the V segment lost 4 bases, leaving 10 bases of the junction unmatched. The length of the CDR3 is 15 residues.

The V gene is TRBV11-1, the J gene TRBJ2-2; maybe TRBD1 (5 bases). The CDR3 is 14 residues long. Trimming cost V 5 bases and J 6 bases, with 13 bases left between them. Germline lookup yields CDR1 SGHAT and CDR2 FQDESV (reference sequence). The CDR3 coding sequence is TGTGCCAGCAGCGCCGCAGGGAAGGCCGGGGAGCTGTTTTTT. Translating gives CASSAAGKAGELFF.

This clone showed up just once. The gene calls are TRBV6-6 and TRBJ2-5; 8 bases align to TRBD1. From germline, CDR1 is MNHNY and CDR2 SVGAGI (reference sequence). J lost 1 base, V lost 6 bases, and 7 bases had no gene match. The CDR3 contains 15 residues. CDR3 bases: TGTGCCAGCAGAGTGGACAGGGCTCCCCAAGAGACCCAGTACTTC. Translating it yields CASRVDRAPQETQYF.

J is TRBJ2-2 and V is TRBV6-1, with TRBD2 as a possible D gene (5 bases). Trimming shortened V by 4 bases and J by 7 bases, and 7 bases separated the two germline ends. The germline V gene encodes CDR1 MNHNS and CDR2 SASEGT. CDR3 length: 12 residues. The DNA of the CDR3 is TGTGCCAGCAGTGTGGCGGGCGGGGAGCTGTTTTTT. This translates into CASSVAGGELFF.